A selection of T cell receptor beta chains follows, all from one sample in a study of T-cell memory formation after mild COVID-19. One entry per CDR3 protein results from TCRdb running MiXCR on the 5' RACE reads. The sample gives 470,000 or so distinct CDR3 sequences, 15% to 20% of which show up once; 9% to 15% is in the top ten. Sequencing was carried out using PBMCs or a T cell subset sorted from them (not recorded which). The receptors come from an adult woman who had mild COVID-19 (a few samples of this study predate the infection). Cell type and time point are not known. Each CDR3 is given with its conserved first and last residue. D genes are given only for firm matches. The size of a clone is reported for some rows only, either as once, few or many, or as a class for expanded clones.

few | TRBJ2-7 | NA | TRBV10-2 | CASSWRLPYEQYF | TGCGCCAGCAGTTGGCGACTGCCCTACGAGCAGTACTTC
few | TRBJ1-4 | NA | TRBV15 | CATSPRDGNEKLFF | TGTGCCACCAGCCCGCGGGACGGTAATGAAAAACTGTTTTTT
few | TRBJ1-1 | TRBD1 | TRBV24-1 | CATSDSGRGIGSGAFF | TGTGCCACCAGTGATAGTGGCAGGGGGATAGGTTCAGGAGCTTTCTTT
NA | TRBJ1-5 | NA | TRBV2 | CASNQGNQPQHF | TGTGCCAGCAATCAGGGCAATCAGCCCCAGCATTTT
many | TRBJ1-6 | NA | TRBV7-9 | CASSLTDSNSPLHF | TGTGCCAGCAGCCTGACAGACTCTAATTCACCCCTCCACTTT
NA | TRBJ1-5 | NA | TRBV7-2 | CASSLDYTNQPQHF | TGTGCCAGCAGCTTAGACTACACCAATCAGCCCCAGCATTTT
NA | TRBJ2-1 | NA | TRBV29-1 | CSVEYPRDYNEQFF | TGCAGCGTTGAGTATCCCAGGGATTACAATGAGCAGTTCTTC
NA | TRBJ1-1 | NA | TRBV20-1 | CSAKDGSMNTEAFF | TGCAGTGCAAAGGACGGCTCCATGAACACTGAAGCTTTCTTT
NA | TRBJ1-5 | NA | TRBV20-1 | CSAGGYSDSFVSRNQPQHF | TGCAGTGCAGGGGGGTATTCAGACTCTTTCGTCTCCCGTAATCAGCCCCAGCATTTT
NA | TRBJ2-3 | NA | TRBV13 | CASSWVWGSGADTQYF | TGTGCCAGCAGTTGGGTATGGGGGAGTGGCGCAGATACGCAGTATTTT
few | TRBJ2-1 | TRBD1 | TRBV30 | CAWSARDRGHNEQFF | TGTGCCTGGAGTGCCCGGGACAGGGGGCACAATGAGCAGTTCTTC
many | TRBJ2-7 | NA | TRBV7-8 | CASSLARDRSHEQYF | TGTGCCAGCAGCTTAGCGCGGGACCGATCCCACGAGCAGTACTTC
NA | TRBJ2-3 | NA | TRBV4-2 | CASSQAGYTDTQYF | TGTGCCAGCAGCCAAGCGGGTTACACAGATACGCAGTATTTT
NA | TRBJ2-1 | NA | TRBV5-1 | CASSLTVMSGNEQFF | TGCGCCAGCAGCTTAACAGTTATGTCTGGGAATGAGCAGTTCTTC
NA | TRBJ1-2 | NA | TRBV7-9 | CASSSGYLYGYTF | TGTGCCAGCAGCTCAGGGTATTTATATGGCTACACCTTC
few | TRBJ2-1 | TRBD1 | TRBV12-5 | CASSGTDSYNEQFF | TGTGCTAGTTCCGGGACAGACTCCTACAATGAGCAGTTCTTC
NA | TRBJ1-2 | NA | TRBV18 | CASSPVAGRGYGYTF | TGTGCCAGCTCACCCGTGGCCGGACGGGGCTATGGCTACACCTTC
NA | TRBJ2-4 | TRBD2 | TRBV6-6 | CASSYQLAGATKNIQYF | TGTGCCAGCAGTTACCAACTAGCGGGAGCAACCAAAAACATTCAGTACTTC
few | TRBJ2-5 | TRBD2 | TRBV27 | CASSGLASETQYF | TGTGCCAGCAGTGGACTAGCGTCAGAGACCCAGTACTTC
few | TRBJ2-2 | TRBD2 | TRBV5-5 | CASSLGPRLAGGRSAGELFF | TGTGCCAGCAGCTTGGGGCCCCGGCTAGCGGGGGGGCGATCGGCCGGGGAGCTGTTTTTT
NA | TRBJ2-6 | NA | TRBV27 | CASSFVGRSFSGANVLTF | TGTGCCAGCAGTTTCGTTGGACGGTCGTTCTCTGGGGCCAACGTCCTGACTTTC
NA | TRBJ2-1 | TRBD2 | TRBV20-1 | CSARPRLTSGRSDEQFF | TGCAGTGCTAGGCCTAGGTTGACTAGCGGGAGGTCGGATGAGCAGTTCTTC
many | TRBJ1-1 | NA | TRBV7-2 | CASSLVGYTEAFF | TGTGCCAGCAGCTTAGTGGGTTACACTGAAGCTTTCTTT
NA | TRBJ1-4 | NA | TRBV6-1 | CASSRVGRLSEKLFF | TGTGCCAGCTCAAGAGTTGGGAGGTTGAGTGAAAAACTGTTTTTT
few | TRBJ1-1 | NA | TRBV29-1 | CSVGRGDNTEAFF | TGCAGCGTTGGTCGGGGGGATAACACTGAAGCTTTCTTT
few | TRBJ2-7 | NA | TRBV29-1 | CSVAVSRGEQYF | TGCAGCGTTGCAGTTTCCCGTGGTGAGCAGTACTTC
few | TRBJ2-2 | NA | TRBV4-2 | CASSQGTNTGELFF | TGTGCCAGCAGCCAAGGCACGAACACCGGGGAGCTGTTTTTT
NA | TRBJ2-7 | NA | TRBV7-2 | CASSLTGTTPYF | TGTGCCAGCAGCTTAACCGGTACCACTCCGTACTTC
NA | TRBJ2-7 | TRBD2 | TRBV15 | CATRDLTSGHYEQYF | TGTGCCACCAGGGACCTGACTAGCGGCCACTACGAGCAGTACTTC
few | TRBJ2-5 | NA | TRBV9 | CASSVRGQGETQYF | TGTGCCAGCAGCGTCCGGGGTCAGGGAGAGACCCAGTACTTC
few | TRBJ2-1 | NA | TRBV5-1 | CASSLTPGSREQFF | TGCGCCAGCAGCTTGACCCCAGGGTCTCGCGAGCAGTTCTTC
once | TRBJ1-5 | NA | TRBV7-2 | CASRPTGSTQPQHF | TGTGCCAGCAGGCCCACAGGGAGCACTCAGCCCCAGCATTTT
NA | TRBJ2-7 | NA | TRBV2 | CASTAIGVGEQYF | TGTGCCAGCACCGCAATCGGGGTGGGGGAGCAGTACTTC
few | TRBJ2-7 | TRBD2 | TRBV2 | CASRARTSGRTYEQYF | TGTGCCAGCAGGGCTAGGACTAGCGGGAGAACCTACGAGCAGTACTTC
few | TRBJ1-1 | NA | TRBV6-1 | CASSVGRYTEAFF | TGTGCCAGCAGTGTCGGCAGATACACTGAAGCTTTCTTT
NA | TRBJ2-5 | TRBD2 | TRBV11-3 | CASSTSGETQYF | TGTGCCAGCAGTACTAGCGGGGAGACCCAGTACTTC
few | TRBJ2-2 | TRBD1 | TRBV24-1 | CATSDYHRGPGELFF | TGTGCCACCAGTGATTATCACAGGGGACCGGGGGAGCTGTTTTTT
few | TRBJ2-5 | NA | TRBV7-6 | CASSLVYLETQYF | TGTGCCAGCAGCTTAGTTTATCTAGAGACCCAGTACTTC
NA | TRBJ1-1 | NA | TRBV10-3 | CATHLSGTNTEAFF | TGTGCCACCCATTTATCGGGGACGAACACTGAAGCTTTCTTT
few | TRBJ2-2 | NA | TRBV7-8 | CASSTPGVTGELFF | TGTGCCAGCAGTACACCTGGGGTAACCGGGGAGCTGTTTTTT